This T cell receptor beta chain derives from a study of T cells in Graves' hyperthyroidism and ophthalmopathy. Study at large: The authors collected peripheral blood at initial diagnosis, before any treatment.

The PBMCs were taken from around 9.1 ml of fresh peripheral blood. V gave up 5 bases and J gave up 7 bases; unmatched junction bases: 5. The germline V gene has CDR1 GTSNPN and CDR2 SVGIG (reference sequence). This CDR3 has 12 amino acids. This clonotype was recorded many times. Antigen unknown. The TCR beta CDR3 regions underwent amplification using RNA transcripts as the source. The study used the HTBI primer set for a first-round RT-PCR of the TCR CDR3. A single record per CDR3 protein comes from TCRdb applying MiXCR to the multiplex PCR reads. Among 460,000 or so distinct CDR3 sequences listed, roughly an eighth were seen once. Study results and caveats: The blood repertoire included most of the expanded thyroid clonotypes above 0.001.

J is TRBJ1-2 and V is TRBV30; TRBD1 matches at 9 bases. The sequencing sample was made of blood. The receptor was isolated from a woman under 30 with Graves' hyperthyroidism. The CDR3, as DNA: TGTGCCTGGGACCGGGACAGGGCTGGCTACACCTTC. Encoded protein: CAWDRDRAGYTF.